This T cell receptor beta chain derives from a study of beta chain features in type 1 diabetes. Overall study results and limits: The study found that naive, central memory and Treg TCRB repertoires appeared more similar in patients than in healthy donors. When Type 1 diabetes patients were examined, their TCRB CDR3s proved moderately but significantly shorter in all four CD4+ subsets. It was possible that PCR favored shorter templates, equally so in patients and controls.

Reverse transcription of all isolated RNA meant that expressed TCRB transcripts were sequenced. The assay was immunoSEQ multiplex PCR, and TCRdb's table has in-frame clones only and misses some. The table records approximately 400,000 clones, more than 12% of them present only once. Concerning this clone itself: As yet, its antigen is unknown.

Germline trimming cut 3 bases from V and 1 base from J; bases unmatched to any gene: 5. Germline CDR1 and CDR2: LGHNA and YNFKEQ. This CDR3 is built from 16 residues. This rearrangement joins TRBV4-2 to TRBJ2-2; TRBD1 matches 7 bases. Sample: naive CD4+ T cells from blood. This receptor was taken from a woman aged 18-30 years in good health. The CDR3: CASSHVGDRNTGELFF. Here the CDR3 DNA reads TGTGCCAGCAGCCACGTAGGGGACAGGAACACCGGGGAGCTGTTTTTT.